A single sample is the source of the 8 T cell receptor beta chains below, sequenced in a study of blood T cells in healthy people across ages. A J-beta primer mix and a sample-barcoded 5' primer were used in a second PCR of about 7 to 12 cycles. MiXCR was run by TCRdb on the 5' RACE reads, yielding one entry per CDR3 protein. The data contain around 1,100,000 distinct CDR3 sequences, approximately 38% of them seen just once; the ten biggest clones take up around 13%. Sequencing used blood. The receptors shown here come from a man aged 18 to 35 in good health.

V is TRBV4-2 and J is TRBJ1-5, with TRBD1 matching 10 bases. Per germline, CDR1 LGHNA and CDR2 YNFKEQ. Unmatched junction bases numbered 3, after V lost 4 bases and J lost 9 bases. This CDR3 contains 13 residues. In DNA form, the CDR3 reads TGTGCCAGCAGCCTGGACAGGGGGATGCCCCAGCATTTT. Residues: CASSLDRGMPQHF.

A few counts support this clonotype. This chain uses TRBV4-3 with TRBJ2-3, with 11 bases matching TRBD2. After removal of 4 bases from V and 3 bases from J, the junction contained 6 bases not matched to a gene. CDR1 LGHNA and CDR2 YSLEER come from the germline V gene. The CDR3 loop spans 16 amino acids. The CDR3 region has the DNA TGCGCCAGCAGCCGACGTAGCGGGGGGGGTACAGATACGCAGTATTTT. Translated: CASSRRSGGGTDTQYF.

This clonotype showed up just a few times. The chain has TRBV7-8 and TRBJ1-5; perhaps TRBD1 as D (5 bases). The germline gives CDR1 SGHVS, CDR2 FQNEAQ. V was trimmed by 5 bases and J by 0 bases, leaving 8 bases between them. This CDR3 is built from 14 residues. In nucleotides, the CDR3 is TGTGCCAGCAGCCTACAGGTTAGCAATCAGCCCCAGCATTTT. This sequence encodes CASSLQVSNQPQHF.

This chain connects TRBV29-1 to TRBJ1-1, with TRBD1 as a possible D gene (6 bases). Germline CDR1 reads SQVTM; CDR2 reads ANQGSEA. The CDR3 has 13 residues. V was pared by 4 bases and J by 1 base, with 10 bases between. The CDR3 loop reads CSVGQVGNTEAFF. Written as DNA, the CDR3 is TGCAGCGTTGGACAGGTGGGGAACACTGAAGCTTTCTTT. Full variable domain (missing parts from reference TRBV29-1 and TRBJ1-1): SAVISQKPSRDICQRGTSLTIQCQVDSQVTMMFWYRQQPGQSLTLIATANQGSEATYESGFVIDKFPISRPNLTFSTLTVSNMSPEDSSIYLCSVGQVGNTEAFFGQGTRLTVV.

This clonotype has just a few counts. The chain uses TRBV7-2 and TRBJ2-7; 7 bases map to TRBD1. J lost 4 bases, V lost 6 bases, and 6 bases had no gene match. There are 13 residues in the CDR3. The germline gives CDR1 SGHTA, CDR2 FQGNSA. DNA for the CDR3: TGTGCCAGCAGTTCCTCACAGGGGTACGAGCAGTACTTC. Translating gives CASSSSQGYEQYF.

This rearrangement joins TRBV6-2 or TRBV6-3 to TRBJ1-5, with D possibly being TRBD1 (5 bases). The CDR3 covers 13 residues. CDR1 and CDR2 from the germline V gene are MNHEY and SVGEGT. V lost 4 bases, J lost 11 bases, and 15 bases lay in between. In DNA form, the CDR3 reads TGTGCCAGCAGTTTCCGGGACCGGCGTGCCCAGCATTTT. As protein: CASSFRDRRAQHF.

Concerning this clonotype: It may be a read error: a sequence one base away is much more abundant. Here the CDR3 DNA reads TGCAGCGTGAGGGAGGGGGGGAATGAGCAGTACTTC. Translated, it gives CSVREGGNEQYF. The chain links TRBV29-1 to TRBJ2-5, with a possible D match to TRBD2 (7 bases). V was trimmed by 6 bases and J by 11 bases, leaving 19 bases between them. The germline gives CDR1 SQVTM, CDR2 ANQGSEA. The CDR3 spans 12 residues. Combining the CDR3 with reference TRBV29-1 and TRBJ2-5 gives the whole variable domain SAVISQKPSRDICQRGTSLTIQCQVDSQVTMMFWYRQQPGQSLTLIATANQGSEATYESGFVIDKFPISRPNLTFSTLTVSNMSPEDSSIYLCSVREGGNEQYFGPGTRLLVL.

In this sample, this clonotype turned up a few times. The V call is TRBV9, the J call TRBJ1-2; D unresolved. The CDR3 is 15 amino acids. Trimming shortened V by 1 base and J by 0 bases, and 10 bases separated the two germline ends. Per germline, CDR1 SGDLS and CDR2 YYNGEE. DNA for the CDR3: TGTGCCAGCAGCGTATCCCCGACGGCTAACTATGGCTACACCTTC. Its protein is CASSVSPTANYGYTF.